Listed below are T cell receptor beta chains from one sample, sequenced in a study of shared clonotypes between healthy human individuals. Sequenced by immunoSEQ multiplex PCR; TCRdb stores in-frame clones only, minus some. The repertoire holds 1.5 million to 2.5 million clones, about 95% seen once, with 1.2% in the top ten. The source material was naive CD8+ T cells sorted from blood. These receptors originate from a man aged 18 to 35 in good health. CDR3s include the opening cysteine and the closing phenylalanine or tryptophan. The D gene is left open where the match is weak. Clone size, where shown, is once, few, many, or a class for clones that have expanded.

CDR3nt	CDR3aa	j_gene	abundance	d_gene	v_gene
TGCGCCAGCAGTGAATCGGACAGGGGTTCCTACGAGCAGTACTTC	CASSESDRGSYEQYF	TRBJ2-7	-	TRBD1	TRBV10-1
TGTGCCAGCAGCTTAACCCAGGCTTCACCCCTCCACTTT	CASSLTQASPLHF	TRBJ1-6	few	-	TRBV5-6
TGCGCCAGCAGCCAAGATTCCGGGACGGCTTATAGCAATCAGCCCCAGCATTTT	CASSQDSGTAYSNQPQHF	TRBJ1-5	-	-	TRBV4-1
TGTGCCAGCAGTCCGACAGACCCTGGGGCCAACGTCCTGACTTTC	CASSPTDPGANVLTF	TRBJ2-6	-	-	TRBV27
TGTGCCAGCTCACCACCGTACGGACAGGGGACGTACGAGCAGTACTTC	CASSPPYGQGTYEQYF	TRBJ2-7	-	TRBD1	TRBV18
TGTGCCAGCAGCTTAGGTCGACTAGCGGGATGGTCCTACAATGAGCAGTTCTTC	CASSLGRLAGWSYNEQFF	TRBJ2-1	-	TRBD2	TRBV7-9
TGTGCCACCAGCAGAGTAACAGACCCCTACGAGCAGTACTTC	CATSRVTDPYEQYF	TRBJ2-7	-	-	TRBV15
TGTGCCAGCAGTTTAATAGAGACCCAGTACTTC	CASSLIETQYF	TRBJ2-5	-	-	TRBV28
TGTGCCAGCAGTGAAAAAAGGGGGTTCCTTGGCTACACCTTC	CASSEKRGFLGYTF	TRBJ1-2	once	-	TRBV6-1
TGCGCCAGCAGCTTGGGTCTCACTAGCGGACAAGGGCGTTGCTTC	CASSLGLTSGQGRCF	TRBJ2-7	-	TRBD2	TRBV5-1
TGTGCCAGCAGCTTACATGGGGTCGGGCAGGCGGACTTC	CASSLHGVGQADF	TRBJ2-7	-	-	TRBV7-8
TGCGCCAGCAGCCAAGGACAGTTCTCCTACGAGCAGTACTTC	CASSQGQFSYEQYF	TRBJ2-7	once	-	TRBV4-3
TGTGCCTGGAGTAGGGGACAGGGAACAGATACGCAGTATTTT	CAWSRGQGTDTQYF	TRBJ2-3	-	TRBD1	TRBV30
TGTGCAAGTCGTAATGGGACAGGGTGTAGCGGGAGGGCCTACTACGAGCAGTACTTC	CASRNGTGCSGRAYYEQYF	TRBJ2-7	-	-	TRBV12-2
TGTGCCAGCAGTCCATCCTATGGCTACACCTTC	CASSPSYGYTF	TRBJ1-2	-	-	TRBV27
TGTGCCAGCAGTTTCGGTGGACCCAATGAGCAGTTCTTC	CASSFGGPNEQFF	TRBJ2-1	-	-	TRBV27
TGTGCCAGCGTAGGCCTGAACACTGAAGCTTTCTTT	CASVGLNTEAFF	TRBJ1-1	-	-	TRBV2
TGTGCCAGCAGCTCCCACCTTCTTGGCTGGGATTATGGCTACACCTTC	CASSSHLLGWDYGYTF	TRBJ1-2	-	-	TRBV13
TGTGCCAGCAGCTTAGCCGGCCCTTACAATGAGCAGTTCTTC	CASSLAGPYNEQFF	TRBJ2-1	-	-	TRBV7-2
TGTGCCAGCAGTGTACTAGGCCATGAGCAGTTCTTC	CASSVLGHEQFF	TRBJ2-1	-	-	TRBV25-1
TGTGCCAGCAGTAGGGGGACCTACGAGCAGTACTTC	CASSRGTYEQYF	TRBJ2-7	once	-	TRBV25-1
TGTGCCAGCAGCTCCTCCCTCGGGGGACAGTGGAACACTGAAGCTTTCTTT	CASSSSLGGQWNTEAFF	TRBJ1-1	-	TRBD1	TRBV7-9
TGTGCCACTTGGGACAGCGGAGGAAGTCAGCCCCAGCATTTT	CATWDSGGSQPQHF	TRBJ1-5	-	TRBD1	TRBV6-6
TGCGCGGCAGGCCAGGACAGGGTGGGGGACTACGAGCAGTACTTC	CAAGQDRVGDYEQYF	TRBJ2-7	-	TRBD1	TRBV6-1
TGTGCCAGTAGTCGGACAGGGGGCCTCAATGAGCAGTTCTTC	CASSRTGGLNEQFF	TRBJ2-1	-	TRBD1	TRBV19
TGTGCCAGCTGGAAGGGACAGGGTTCCTACGAGCAGTACTTC	CASWKGQGSYEQYF	TRBJ2-7	once	TRBD1	TRBV2
TGTGCCAGCGTTGCCAGCGGACAGTACTACGAGCAGTACTTC	CASVASGQYYEQYF	TRBJ2-7	-	-	TRBV7-9